The TCR beta chain described here comes from a study of breast tumors, draining lymph nodes, adjacent tissues. Whole-study findings and limits: Tumor and nontumor repertoires were significantly more similar in luminal-like than in basal-like breast cancer. Data fit most tumor T cells coming from lymph node, expanding in tumor. Tumor TCR diversity was below lymph nodes but above nontumor tissue.

On this clonotype: Its matching antigen is unknown. A junction end diverges from the germline sequence, so it may reflect a read error.

One entry per CDR3 protein results from TCRdb running MiXCR on the multiplex PCR reads. The sample lists around 140,000 distinct CDR3 sequences; 20% to 25% were seen once. The lymph nodes were axillary draining lymph nodes from breast cancer patients. The length of the CDR3 is 13 residues. CDR1 and CDR2 from the germline V gene are DFQATT and SNEGSKA (reference sequence). Sequencing input: axillary lymph node tissue. V usage is TRBV20-1 and J usage is TRBJ2-1, with 7 bases identical to TRBD2. The clonotype originates from a female donor with breast cancer. Some clones in this sample may be carry-over from other donors' samples. The CDR3: CSAAGFTYNGQFF. The DNA for the CDR3 is TGCAGTGCAGCGGGGTTTACCTACAATGGGCAGTTCTTC.